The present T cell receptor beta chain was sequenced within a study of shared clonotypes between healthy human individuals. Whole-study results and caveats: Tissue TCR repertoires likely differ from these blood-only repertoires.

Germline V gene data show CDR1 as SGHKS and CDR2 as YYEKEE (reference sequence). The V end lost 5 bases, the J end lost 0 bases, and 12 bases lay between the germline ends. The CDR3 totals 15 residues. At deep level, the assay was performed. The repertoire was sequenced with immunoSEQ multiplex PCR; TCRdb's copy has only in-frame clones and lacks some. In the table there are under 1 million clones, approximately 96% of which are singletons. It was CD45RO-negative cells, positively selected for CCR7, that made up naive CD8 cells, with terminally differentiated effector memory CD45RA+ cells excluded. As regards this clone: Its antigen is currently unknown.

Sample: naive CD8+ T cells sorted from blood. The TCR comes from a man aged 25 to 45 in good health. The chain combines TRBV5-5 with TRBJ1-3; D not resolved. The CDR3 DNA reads TGTGCCAGCAGTCTTGGAACGAGCTCTGGAAACACCATATATTTT. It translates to CASSLGTSSGNTIYF.